The subject of this entry is one TCR beta chain. Time point described: inflamed ileum from the surgical specimen. Profiling relied on immunoSEQ multiplex PCR, and the TCRdb table lists in-frame clones only, not all of them. The sample carries approximately 15,000 clones, 60% to 85% recorded once. This entry belongs to a study of T cell repertoires in ileal Crohn's disease. Across the study: Around 0.45 micrograms of biopsy DNA per sample underwent TCRB immunosequencing.

The sequence came from an adult with Crohn's disease. Sequenced material: ileal tissue.

The CDR3 here is CASSVGFGRTYEQYF. In DNA, the CDR3 is TGTGCCAGCAGCGTCGGTTTCGGGAGAACCTACGAGCAGTACTTC. The V call is TRBV9, the J call TRBJ2-7; D is perhaps TRBD2 (6 bases). Germline CDR1 SGDLS, CDR2 YYNGEE. V dropped 2 bases and J dropped 2 bases, with 14 bases sitting between them. The CDR3 length is 15 residues.